A selection of T cell receptor beta chains follows, all from one sample in a study of blood T cell repertoires in COVID-19. Assay used: immunoSEQ multiplex PCR; TCRdb lists only in-frame clones, some missing. The sample shows roughly 250,000 clones, approximately 83% of them seen only once. Sequencing was carried out using PBMCs or T cells enriched from blood (not recorded which). The receptors were gathered from a woman between 25 and 40 years old who had recovered from COVID-19. CDR3s include the opening cysteine and the closing phenylalanine or tryptophan. D genes are given only for firm matches. Some rows mark clone size as missing; the rest say once, few, many or name a class of expanded clone.

V: TRBV2
size: NA
D: TRBD2
J: TRBJ2-2
CDR3: CASRREGNTGELFF
DNA: TGTGCCAGCAGACGGGAGGGGAACACCGGGGAGCTGTTTTTT

V: TRBV7-8
size: few
D: TRBD1
J: TRBJ1-6
CDR3: CASSYGGTGGSPLHF
DNA: TGTGCCAGCAGCTACGGGGGGACAGGGGGGTCACCCCTCCACTTT

V: TRBV5-8
size: NA
D: TRBD2
J: TRBJ2-2
CDR3: CASWRSGRIDTGELFF
DNA: TGTGCCAGCTGGAGATCCGGGAGGATAGACACCGGGGAGCTGTTTTTT

V: TRBV28
size: NA
D: NA
J: TRBJ2-5
CDR3: CASSPNRGGDETQYF
DNA: TGTGCCAGCAGTCCCAATCGCGGAGGGGACGAGACCCAGTACTTC

V: TRBV28
size: NA
D: TRBD1
J: TRBJ2-7
CDR3: CASTQTGGLYEQYF
DNA: TGTGCCAGCACCCAGACAGGGGGCCTGTACGAGCAGTACTTC

V: TRBV7-2
size: NA
D: NA
J: TRBJ1-4
CDR3: CASSLVGRSWGRGEKLFF
DNA: TGTGCCAGCAGCTTAGTTGGGCGTAGTTGGGGGCGAGGTGAAAAACTGTTTTTT

V: TRBV5-1
size: NA
D: TRBD2
J: TRBJ2-7
CDR3: CASSPGLDTYEQYF
DNA: TGCGCCAGCAGCCCAGGACTAGATACCTACGAGCAGTACTTC

V: TRBV7-9
size: NA
D: NA
J: TRBJ2-7
CDR3: CASSFTGYEQYF
DNA: TGTGCCAGCAGCTTCACAGGCTACGAGCAGTACTTC

V: TRBV5-7
size: NA
D: TRBD1
J: TRBJ1-3
CDR3: CASSRDRKVSSGNTIYF
DNA: TGTGCCAGCAGTAGGGACAGGAAGGTGAGCTCTGGAAACACCATATATTTT

V: TRBV6-4
size: NA
D: TRBD1
J: TRBJ1-5
CDR3: CASSVRDSKGCNQPQHF
DNA: TGTGCCAGCAGTGTCCGGGACAGTAAAGGGTGCAATCAGCCCCAGCATTTT

V: TRBV6-5
size: NA
D: NA
J: TRBJ1-2
CDR3: CASGSEPSQIDGYTF
DNA: TGTGCCAGCGGCTCCGAACCCTCACAGATAGATGGCTACACCTTC

V: TRBV7-2
size: few
D: TRBD2
J: TRBJ2-2
CDR3: CASSPGTNTGELFF
DNA: TGTGCCAGCAGCCCCGGGACTAATACCGGGGAGCTGTTTTTT

V: TRBV28
size: NA
D: NA
J: TRBJ1-5
CDR3: CASSLTLDSNQPQHF
DNA: TGTGCCAGCAGTTTAACCCTAGATAGCAATCAGCCCCAGCATTTT

V: TRBV19
size: NA
D: TRBD1
J: TRBJ1-5
CDR3: CASSILPGGTGKNQPQHF
DNA: TGTGCCAGTAGTATACTCCCCGGCGGGACAGGGAAAAATCAGCCCCAGCATTTT

V: TRBV6-5
size: NA
D: NA
J: TRBJ1-4
CDR3: CASRGTGWFELFF
DNA: TGTGCCAGCAGAGGTACAGGGTGGTTTGAACTGTTTTTT

V: TRBV19
size: NA
D: TRBD1
J: TRBJ1-1
CDR3: CASSMSRGLYTEAFF
DNA: TGTGCCAGTAGTATGTCCAGGGGGCTGTACACTGAAGCTTTCTTT

V: TRBV20-1
size: NA
D: NA
J: TRBJ2-3
CDR3: CSASRGADTQYF
DNA: TGCAGTGCTAGTCGAGGTGCCGATACGCAGTATTTT

V: TRBV10-2
size: NA
D: NA
J: TRBJ1-1
CDR3: CASSEFLWGANTEAFF
DNA: TGCGCCAGCAGTGAGTTCCTATGGGGCGCGAACACTGAAGCTTTCTTT

V: TRBV5-1
size: NA
D: TRBD1
J: TRBJ2-5
CDR3: CASSLGDRGHGETQYF
DNA: TGCGCCAGCAGCTTGGGGGACAGGGGGCACGGGGAGACCCAGTACTTC

V: TRBV7-6
size: NA
D: NA
J: TRBJ2-7
CDR3: CASSLSEAGDSLYEQYF
DNA: TGTGCCAGCAGCTTATCCGAGGCTGGTGACAGCCTTTACGAGCAGTACTTC

V: TRBV18
size: once
D: NA
J: TRBJ2-2
CDR3: CASSLYRARNTGELFF
DNA: TGTGCCAGCTCACTCTACAGGGCCCGGAACACCGGGGAGCTGTTTTTT

V: TRBV6-1
size: NA
D: TRBD2
J: TRBJ2-5
CDR3: CASSEDLAGGQETQYF
DNA: TGTGCCAGCAGTGAAGACTTAGCGGGGGGCCAAGAGACCCAGTACTTC

V: TRBV27
size: NA
D: NA
J: TRBJ2-1
CDR3: CASSLNSNNEQFF
DNA: TGTGCCAGCAGTTTGAATAGCAACAATGAGCAGTTCTTC

V: TRBV5-1
size: NA
D: NA
J: TRBJ1-1
CDR3: CASSLEDSYTEAFF
DNA: TGCGCCAGCAGCTTGGAGGACAGCTACACTGAAGCTTTCTTT

V: TRBV28
size: once
D: TRBD1
J: TRBJ2-7
CDR3: CASSFRQGAGEQYF
DNA: TGTGCCAGCAGTTTCAGGCAGGGGGCCGGAGAGCAGTACTTC

V: TRBV7-9
size: NA
D: NA
J: TRBJ1-2
CDR3: CASSPDRANYGYTF
DNA: TGTGCCAGCAGCCCCGACAGAGCTAACTATGGCTACACCTTC

V: TRBV7-2
size: NA
D: NA
J: TRBJ1-2
CDR3: CASSFSGIYGYTF
DNA: TGTGCCAGCAGCTTCTCAGGGATCTATGGCTACACCTTC

V: TRBV5-6
size: NA
D: NA
J: TRBJ2-3
CDR3: CASSPRGGGGGTDTQYF
DNA: TGTGCCAGCAGCCCCCGGGGCGGCGGAGGGGGCACAGATACGCAGTATTTT

V: TRBV9
size: once
D: TRBD1
J: TRBJ1-6
CDR3: CASSSGTGILPLHF
DNA: TGTGCCAGCAGCTCAGGGACAGGGATTTTACCCCTCCACTTT

V: TRBV29-1
size: NA
D: TRBD2
J: TRBJ2-1
CDR3: CSVESPGGKQFF
DNA: TGCAGCGTTGAAAGTCCGGGAGGGAAGCAGTTCTTC

V: TRBV2
size: NA
D: TRBD2
J: TRBJ2-1
CDR3: CASSTRTSGGAHEQFF
DNA: TGTGCCAGCAGTACCCGGACTAGCGGGGGGGCCCATGAGCAGTTCTTC

V: TRBV15
size: NA
D: TRBD1
J: TRBJ1-1
CDR3: CATTKQGGTEAFF
DNA: TGTGCCACTACAAAACAGGGGGGCACTGAAGCTTTCTTT

V: TRBV10-3
size: NA
D: NA
J: TRBJ2-4
CDR3: CAISESNRGGAKNIQYF
DNA: TGTGCCATCAGTGAGTCGAATCGAGGGGGAGCCAAAAACATTCAGTACTTC

V: TRBV10-3
size: NA
D: TRBD1
J: TRBJ1-3
CDR3: CAISESRDRGNTIYF
DNA: TGTGCCATCAGTGAGTCGAGGGACAGGGGGAACACCATATATTTT

V: TRBV11-2
size: NA
D: NA
J: TRBJ2-6
CDR3: CASSLGAGAWANVLTF
DNA: TGTGCCAGCAGCTTAGGTGCAGGGGCCTGGGCCAACGTCCTGACTTTC

V: TRBV5-6
size: NA
D: TRBD1
J: TRBJ1-1
CDR3: CASRLGDRGSNTEAFF
DNA: TGTGCCAGCAGGCTGGGCGACAGGGGGTCAAACACTGAAGCTTTCTTT

V: TRBV11-2
size: NA
D: TRBD2
J: TRBJ2-3
CDR3: CASSELAGGLTDTQYF
DNA: TGTGCCAGCAGCGAACTAGCGGGGGGTTTGACAGATACGCAGTATTTT

V: TRBV24-1
size: NA
D: TRBD1
J: TRBJ1-2
CDR3: CATSDPTTGVISGYTF
DNA: TGTGCCACCAGTGACCCCACGACAGGGGTAATCTCTGGCTACACCTTC

V: TRBV30
size: NA
D: NA
J: TRBJ1-1
CDR3: CAWSVRGKNPEAFF
DNA: TGTGCCTGGAGTGTAAGGGGTAAAAACCCTGAAGCTTTCTTT

V: TRBV9
size: NA
D: NA
J: TRBJ2-1
CDR3: CASSEGGGSYNEQFF
DNA: TGTGCCAGCAGCGAGGGAGGCGGATCCTACAATGAGCAGTTCTTC

V: TRBV2
size: once
D: NA
J: TRBJ2-5
CDR3: CASSAGGDPRGTQYF
DNA: TGTGCCAGCAGTGCTGGCGGGGACCCAAGAGGGACCCAGTACTTC

V: TRBV5-6
size: NA
D: NA
J: TRBJ1-2
CDR3: CASSLGIDSYGYTF
DNA: TGTGCCAGCAGCCTGGGAATCGACAGCTATGGCTACACCTTC

V: TRBV5-6
size: NA
D: NA
J: TRBJ1-2
CDR3: CASRRTEYGYTF
DNA: TGTGCCAGCAGGCGGACAGAGTATGGCTACACCTTC

V: TRBV4-1
size: NA
D: NA
J: TRBJ2-2
CDR3: CASSQLGGELFF
DNA: TGCGCCAGCAGCCAACTCGGCGGGGAGCTGTTTTTT

V: TRBV18
size: NA
D: TRBD2
J: TRBJ2-7
CDR3: CASSRTSGPYEQYF
DNA: TGTGCCAGCTCGCGGACTAGCGGCCCCTACGAGCAGTACTTC

V: TRBV18
size: once
D: TRBD1
J: TRBJ2-1
CDR3: CASSPSSTGNHNEQFF
DNA: TGTGCCAGCTCGCCCTCATCGACAGGGAATCACAATGAGCAGTTCTTC

V: TRBV7-8
size: NA
D: NA
J: TRBJ1-5
CDR3: CASSPASGFNQPQHF
DNA: TGTGCCAGCAGCCCGGCCTCAGGGTTCAATCAGCCCCAGCATTTT

V: TRBV3-1/TRBV3-2
size: NA
D: TRBD1
J: TRBJ1-2
CDR3: CASSQITYLGGSNYGYTF
DNA: TGTGCCAGCAGCCAAATCACCTATTTAGGGGGCTCTAACTATGGCTACACCTTC

V: TRBV5-4
size: NA
D: NA
J: TRBJ1-2
CDR3: CASSSSLRGRQDTYTF
DNA: TGTGCCAGCAGCTCGAGTCTCAGGGGTCGGCAGGATACGTACACCTTC

V: TRBV5-1
size: once
D: NA
J: TRBJ2-7
CDR3: CASSSTAGTHEQYF
DNA: TGCGCCAGCAGCTCCACGGCGGGGACCCACGAGCAGTACTTC

V: TRBV27
size: NA
D: NA
J: TRBJ1-2
CDR3: CASSLGSDYGYTF
DNA: TGTGCCAGCAGTTTAGGCAGTGACTATGGCTACACCTTC

V: TRBV24-1
size: NA
D: TRBD2
J: TRBJ2-1
CDR3: CATSDAGTSGRASYNEQFF
DNA: TGTGCCACCAGTGATGCCGGGACTAGCGGGAGGGCCTCCTACAATGAGCAGTTCTTC

V: TRBV10-3
size: NA
D: NA
J: TRBJ2-1
CDR3: CAISGVTGNEQFF
DNA: TGTGCCATCAGTGGGGTGACAGGAAATGAGCAGTTCTTC

V: TRBV7-6
size: NA
D: NA
J: TRBJ2-1
CDR3: CASSLELAGTVNYNEQFF
DNA: TGTGCCAGCAGCTTAGAGTTGGCGGGGACAGTAAACTACAATGAGCAGTTCTTC

V: TRBV6-4
size: NA
D: NA
J: TRBJ1-4
CDR3: CATTAEGYATNEKLFF
DNA: TGTGCCACTACTGCTGAGGGTTACGCAACTAATGAAAAACTGTTTTTT

V: TRBV5-6
size: NA
D: NA
J: TRBJ2-7
CDR3: CASSLPGPDGKYEQYF
DNA: TGTGCCAGCAGCCTCCCTGGGCCCGACGGCAAATACGAGCAGTACTTC

V: TRBV20-1
size: medium-sized
D: TRBD1
J: TRBJ1-2
CDR3: CSASNIRDRSYGYTF
DNA: TGCAGTGCTAGTAATATCCGGGACAGATCCTATGGCTACACCTTC